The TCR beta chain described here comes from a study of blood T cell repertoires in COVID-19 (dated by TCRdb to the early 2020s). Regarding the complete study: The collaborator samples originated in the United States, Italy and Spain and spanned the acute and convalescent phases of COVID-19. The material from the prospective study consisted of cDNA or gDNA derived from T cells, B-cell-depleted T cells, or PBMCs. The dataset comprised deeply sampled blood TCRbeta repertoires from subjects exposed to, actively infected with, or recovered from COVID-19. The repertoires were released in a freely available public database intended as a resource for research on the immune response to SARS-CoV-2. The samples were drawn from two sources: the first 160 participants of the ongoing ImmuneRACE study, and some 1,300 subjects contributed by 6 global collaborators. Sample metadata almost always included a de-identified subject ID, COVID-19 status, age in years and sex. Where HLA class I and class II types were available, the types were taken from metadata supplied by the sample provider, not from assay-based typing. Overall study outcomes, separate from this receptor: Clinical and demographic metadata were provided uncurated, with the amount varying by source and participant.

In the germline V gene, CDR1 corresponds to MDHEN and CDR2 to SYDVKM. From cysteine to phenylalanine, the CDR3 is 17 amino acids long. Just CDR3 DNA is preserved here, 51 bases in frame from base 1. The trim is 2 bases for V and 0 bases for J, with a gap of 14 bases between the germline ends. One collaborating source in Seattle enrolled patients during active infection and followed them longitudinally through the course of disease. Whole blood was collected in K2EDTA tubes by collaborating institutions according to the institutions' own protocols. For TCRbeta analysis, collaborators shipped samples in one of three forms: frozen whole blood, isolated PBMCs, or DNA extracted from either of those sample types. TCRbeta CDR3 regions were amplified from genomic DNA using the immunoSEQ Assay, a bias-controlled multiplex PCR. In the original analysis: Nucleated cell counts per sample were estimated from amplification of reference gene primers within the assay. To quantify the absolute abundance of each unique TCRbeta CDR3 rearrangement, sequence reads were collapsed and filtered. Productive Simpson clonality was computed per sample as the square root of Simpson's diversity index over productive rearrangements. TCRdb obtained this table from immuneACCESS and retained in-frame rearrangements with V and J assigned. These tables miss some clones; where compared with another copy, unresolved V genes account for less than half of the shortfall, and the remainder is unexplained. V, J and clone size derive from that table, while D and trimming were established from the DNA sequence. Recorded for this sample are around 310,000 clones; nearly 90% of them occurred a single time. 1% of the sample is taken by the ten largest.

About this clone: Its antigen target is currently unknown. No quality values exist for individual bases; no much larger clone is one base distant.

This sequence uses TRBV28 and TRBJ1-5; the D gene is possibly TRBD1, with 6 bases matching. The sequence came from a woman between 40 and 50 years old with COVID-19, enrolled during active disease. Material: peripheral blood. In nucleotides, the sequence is TGTGCCAGCAGTTTACTTAGGCGGGGGGCTAGCAATCAGCCCCAGCATTTT. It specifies CASSLLRRGASNQPQHF. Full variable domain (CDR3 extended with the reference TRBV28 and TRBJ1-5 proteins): DVKVTQSSRYLVKRTGEKVFLECVQDMDHENMFWYRQDPGLGLRLIYFSYDVKMKEKGDIPEGYSVSREKKERFSLILESASTNQTSMYLCASSLLRRGASNQPQHFGDGTRLSIL.